Each of the 9 T cell receptor beta chains below was sequenced from the same sample in a study of cytomegalovirus exposure and HLA in healthy donors. Produced via immunoSEQ multiplex PCR; TCRdb's table is partial and in-frame only. Among approximately 230,000 clones, roughly 87% were seen once, and the ten largest hold around 11%. What was sequenced was PBMCs. Source of these receptors: a man between 18 and 35 years old in good health and CMV-seropositive.

In the case of this clone: At the DNA level, this CDR3 is encoded by other sequences in the same sample as well. This sequence joins TRBV5-1 and TRBJ2-7; D may be TRBD2 (6 bases). Germline V gene sequence: CDR1 SGHRS, CDR2 YFSETQ. The CDR3 contains 12 residues. Trimming pared 0 bases from V and 6 bases from J, leaving 7 bases between. The CDR3 here is CASSLGGGEQYF. The CDR3 nucleotides read TGCGCCAGCAGCTTGGGGGGAGGCGAGCAGTACTTC.

This chain connects TRBV28 to TRBJ1-1, with D possibly TRBD1 on 5 matching bases. The germline gives CDR1 MDHEN, CDR2 SYDVKM. The CDR3 spans 13 residues. Trimming took off 3 bases at V and 5 bases at J, with 10 bases between the two ends. The CDR3 coding sequence is TGTGCCAGCAGTTTCGCCGGGGGAACTGAAGCTTTCTTT. As protein: CASSFAGGTEAFF.

The V and J genes are TRBV28 and TRBJ2-7; 10 nucleotides match TRBD1. V was clipped by 4 bases and J by 5 bases; unmatched bases: 11. Germline assignment: CDR1 MDHEN and CDR2 SYDVKM. This CDR3 is built from 16 residues. The DNA for the CDR3 is TGTGCCAGCAGTTCTTACCCGCGGACAGGGGGAAACGAGCAGTACTTC. Translation gives CASSSYPRTGGNEQYF. The entire variable domain, with the rest obtained from reference TRBV28 and TRBJ2-7, is as follows: DVKVTQSSRYLVKRTGEKVFLECVQDMDHENMFWYRQDPGLGLRLIYFSYDVKMKEKGDIPEGYSVSREKKERFSLILESASTNQTSMYLCASSSYPRTGGNEQYFGPGTRLTVT.

The rearrangement links TRBV28 to TRBJ1-4; D is undetermined. Trimming shortened V by 5 bases and J by 7 bases, and 17 bases separated the two germline ends. This CDR3 has 15 residues. The germline V gene encodes CDR1 MDHEN and CDR2 SYDVKM. CDR3 DNA: TGTGCCAGCAGTCCATCGGCCCCGCGGAGTGAAAAACTGTTTTTT. Translated: CASSPSAPRSEKLFF.

CDR3 bases: TGTGCTAGTGCGGTCGGGGGGCAGCCCCAGCATTTT. This codes for CASAVGGQPQHF. The chain carries TRBV12-5 and TRBJ1-5, with TRBD1 as a possible D gene (5 bases). Germline loops: CDR1 LGHNT, CDR2 FRNRAP. Trimming pared 7 bases from V and 7 bases from J, leaving 11 bases between. The CDR3 sequence is 12 residues long.

V and J are TRBV5-1 and TRBJ2-7, with D possibly TRBD2 on 5 matching bases. In germline, CDR1 is SGHRS, CDR2 YFSETQ. Trimming took off 1 base at V and 3 bases at J, with 11 bases between the two ends. The CDR3 sequence is 14 residues long. In DNA, the CDR3 is TGCGCCAGCAGCTTGTCTAACCGGGGCTACGAGCAGTACTTC. It codes for CASSLSNRGYEQYF.

In DNA, the CDR3 is TGCGCCAGCAGCTCCCGGGACAGGGGTTGGGGCTACACCTTC. Its protein product is CASSSRDRGWGYTF. The V call is TRBV5-1, the J call TRBJ1-2; 10 positions match TRBD1. CDR3 length: 14 amino acids. Germline CDR1 and CDR2: SGHRS and YFSETQ. V lost 3 bases and J lost 8; bases outside the gene matches: 7.

CDR3 in amino acids: CASSFGRNYGYTF. CDR3 nucleotides: TGTGCCAGCAGCTTCGGCAGGAACTATGGCTACACCTTC. The genes are TRBV7-6 and TRBJ1-2, with D uncertain. The CDR3 length is 13 residues. The V end lost 3 bases, the J end lost 2 bases, and 7 bases lay between the germline ends. Germline values: CDR1 SGHVS, CDR2 FNYEAQ.

The chain employs TRBV13 and TRBJ1-2; 9 nucleotides match TRBD1. V gave up 6 bases and J gave up 4 bases; unmatched junction bases: 6. The CDR3 contains 14 residues. CDR1 is PRHDT, CDR2 FYEKMQ, per germline (reference sequence). The CDR3, as DNA: TGTGCCAGCAGAGAGGGACAGGGTCTCTATGGCTACACCTTC. Residues: CASREGQGLYGYTF. The full variable domain, completed using reference TRBV13 and TRBJ1-2, is AAGVIQSPRHLIKEKRETATLKCYPIPRHDTVYWYQQGPGQDPQFLISFYEKMQSDKGSIPDRFSAQQFSDYHSELNMSSLELGDSALYFCASREGQGLYGYTFGSGTRLTVV.